This T cell receptor beta chain was recovered during a study of T cells in narcolepsy. The data were produced by immunoSEQ multiplex PCR, yet TCRdb's version contains in-frame clones alone and is incomplete. The data show tens of thousands of clones, more than 75% seen once. The CDR3 is made up of 15 amino acids. Trimming shortened V by 6 bases and J by 1 base, and 15 bases separated the two germline ends. CDR1 is MNHNY and CDR2 is SVGAGI in the germline V gene (reference sequence). The sample comprised memory (CD45RA-) CD4+ T cells from blood. The clonotype comes from a human donor in good health. The chain recombines TRBV6-6 with TRBJ1-1; D is perhaps TRBD1 (6 bases). The CDR3 region has the DNA TGTGCCAGCAGCCCACAGGGCAGGAGGAACACTGAAGCTTTCTTT. Protein product: CASSPQGRRNTEAFF.